This TCR beta chain was observed in a study of blood T cell repertoires in COVID-19. At the level of the study: Samples representing acute and convalescent COVID-19 were sourced from the United States, Italy and Spain. From T cells, B-cell-depleted T cells, or PBMCs came the material, which was cDNA or gDNA.

Assay used: immunoSEQ multiplex PCR; TCRdb lists only in-frame clones, some missing. The sample yields 5,000 to 6,000 clones, about 90% seen once. Germline loops: CDR1 SNHLY, CDR2 FYNNEI. The CDR3 runs to 16 residues. Losses at the gene ends were 8 bases for V and 5 bases for J; bases not matched to a gene: 11. Sample: peripheral blood. The chain uses TRBV2 and TRBJ2-5; the match to TRBD2 covers 13 bases. The sequence was obtained from a human donor in a cohort sampled during active COVID-19. The CDR3 nucleotides are TGTGCCAGCGGAAAAGGGGGACTAGCGGGGAAGGAGACCCAGTACTTC. Its translation is CASGKGGLAGKETQYF. Using reference TRBV2 and TRBJ2-5 for the parts outside the CDR3, the full variable domain is EPEVTQTPSHQVTQMGQEVILRCVPISNHLYFYWYRQILGQKVEFLVSFYNNEISEKSEIFDDQFSVERPDGSNFTLKIRSTKLEDSAMYFCASGKGGLAGKETQYFGPGTRLLVL.